This T cell receptor (beta chain) came from a study of blood T cell repertoires in COVID-19. Study in general: Samples of COVID-19 (acute and convalescent) were obtained from the United States, Italy and Spain. T cells, B-cell-depleted T cells, or PBMCs supplied cDNA or gDNA.

Original processing methods: Reference gene primers were amplified, and this amplification served to estimate nucleated cell counts. TCRdb's table, derived via immunoSEQ multiplex PCR, lists solely in-frame clones and lacks some. The V and J calls and the clone size are those of that table, but D and trimming were determined from the DNA. The sample holds 250,000 or so clones, about 85% seen once. The CDR3 is made up of 14 amino acids. The germline V gene encodes CDR1 MNHEY and CDR2 SVGEGT. Trimming took 1 base from V and 5 from J, leaving 12 bases between them. The rearrangement uses TRBV6-2 or TRBV6-3 and TRBJ2-7, with a possible D match to TRBD2 (5 bases). The receptor was isolated from a man aged 55 to 69 with acute or convalescent COVID-19. Sequenced: peripheral blood. The CDR3 is CASSYFAREHEQYF. DNA for the CDR3: TGTGCCAGCAGTTACTTCGCAAGGGAGCACGAGCAGTACTTC.